The clone carrying this T cell receptor beta chain was counted between two and nine times. Its antigen is undetermined. Amplification of TCR alpha and beta CDR3 regions from RNA used iRepertoire nested multiplex PCR. TCRdb recomputed calls from the multiplex PCR reads with MiXCR, one row per CDR3 protein. In the table there are over 120,000 distinct CDR3 sequences, around 40% of which are singletons. This record comes from a study of glioma-infiltrating T cells. General study points: CDR3 overlap between tissue and blood was very small.

The V gene's germline CDR1 is MNHEY and CDR2 SMNVEV (reference sequence). This CDR3 comprises 14 residues. V trimming: 4 bases; J trimming: 2 bases; junction bases outside the gene matches: 4. The rearrangement joins TRBV27 to TRBJ2-5, with 7 bases that match TRBD1. The sequenced material came from glioma tissue, nonneoplastic brain tissue, or PBMCs (not recorded which). This clonotype originated in a human donor with low-grade glioma or glioblastoma, undergoing nonglioma brain surgery, or in good health (not recorded which). In DNA form, the CDR3 reads TGTGCCAGCAGTTCGGACAGGAATCAAGAGACCCAGTACTTC. The encoded protein is CASSSDRNQETQYF.